This TCR beta chain was sequenced for a study of early T cells in non-severe SARS-CoV-2 infection. Across the study: The authors sequenced bulk RNA from unsorted whole blood, leaving chains unpaired. Study conclusions and caveats: Matching results from VDJdb favored anti-spike CD8 responses, leaving private and CD4 specificities undetected.

Individual cDNA molecules received unique molecular identifiers during library preparation. A single record per CDR3 protein comes from TCRdb applying MiXCR to the 5' RACE reads. The data hold roughly 100,000 distinct CDR3 sequences, with approximately 14% observed a single time. This CDR3 contains 15 residues. Unmatched junction bases numbered 4, after V lost 0 bases and J lost 9 bases. CDR1 is MNHEY, CDR2 SVGAGI, per germline. Comments on this clonotype: The target antigen is unknown.

The sample taken for sequencing was whole blood. The chain recombines TRBV6-5 with TRBJ1-6, with 8 bases matching TRBD1. The sequence was obtained from an adult who was a healthcare worker with PCR-confirmed SARS-CoV-2 infection or an uninfected control (not recorded which). CDR3 amino acids: CASSYSTGVFSPLHF. CDR3 sequence (DNA): TGTGCCAGCAGTTACTCGACAGGGGTTTTTTCACCCCTCCACTTT.